This record concerns one T cell receptor (beta chain) sequence. The antigen is unknown. The data are from a study of regulatory T cells in long-lasting Graves disease. Study-wide findings and caveats: The number of shared public clonotypes was higher in persistent patients (fewer than 3,000) than new patients (around 960).

Stated time point: persistent/refractory GD, antithyroid drugs over 5 years with positive TRAb. Generation of the TCR library employed RNA extracted from PBMCs. Researchers made TCR beta libraries by using iRepertoire HTBI primers and running Arm-PCR on CDR3 regions. TCRdb re-called the multiplex PCR reads through MiXCR, storing one row per CDR3 protein. The profile shows 650,000 to 700,000 distinct CDR3 sequences, around 30% of them singletons. Per germline, CDR1 LNHNV and CDR2 YYDKDF (reference sequence). V lost 3 bases and J lost 2; bases outside the gene matches: 5. The CDR3 spans 15 residues. The V and J genes are TRBV15 and TRBJ2-7; 9 bases align to TRBD1. The source material was peripheral blood mononuclear cells (PBMCs), sampled when the disease was refractory, from a patient treated with antithyroid drugs. This clonotype originated in a female donor with Graves disease. The CDR3 sequence: CATSRGQGSPYEQYF. The CDR3 bases are TGTGCCACCAGCAGGGGACAGGGAAGTCCCTACGAGCAGTACTTC.